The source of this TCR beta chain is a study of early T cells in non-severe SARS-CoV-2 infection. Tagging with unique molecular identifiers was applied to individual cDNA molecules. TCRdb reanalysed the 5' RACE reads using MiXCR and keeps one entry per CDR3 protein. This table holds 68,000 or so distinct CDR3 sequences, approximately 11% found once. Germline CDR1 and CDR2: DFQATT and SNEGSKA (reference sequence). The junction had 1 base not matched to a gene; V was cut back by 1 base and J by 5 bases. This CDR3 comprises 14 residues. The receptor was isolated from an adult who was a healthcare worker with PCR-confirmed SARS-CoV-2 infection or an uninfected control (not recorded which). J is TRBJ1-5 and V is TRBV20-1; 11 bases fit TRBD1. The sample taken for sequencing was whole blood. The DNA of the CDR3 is TGCAGTGCTAGAGGGACAGGGGGCTATCAGCCCCAGCATTTT. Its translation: CSARGTGGYQPQHF.